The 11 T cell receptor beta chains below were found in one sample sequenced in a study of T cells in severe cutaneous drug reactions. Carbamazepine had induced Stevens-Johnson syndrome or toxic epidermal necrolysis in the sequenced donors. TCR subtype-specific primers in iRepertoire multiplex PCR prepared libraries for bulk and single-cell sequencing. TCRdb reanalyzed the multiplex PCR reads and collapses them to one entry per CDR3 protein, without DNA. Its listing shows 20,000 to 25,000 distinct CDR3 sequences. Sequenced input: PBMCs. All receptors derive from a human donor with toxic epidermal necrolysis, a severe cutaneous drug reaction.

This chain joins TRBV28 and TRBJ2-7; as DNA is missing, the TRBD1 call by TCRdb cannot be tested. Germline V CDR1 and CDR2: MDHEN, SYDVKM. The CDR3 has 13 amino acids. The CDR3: CASSPLKGEEQYF.

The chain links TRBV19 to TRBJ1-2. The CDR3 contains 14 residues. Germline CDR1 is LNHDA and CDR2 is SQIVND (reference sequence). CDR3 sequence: CASSMYPERRGYTF.

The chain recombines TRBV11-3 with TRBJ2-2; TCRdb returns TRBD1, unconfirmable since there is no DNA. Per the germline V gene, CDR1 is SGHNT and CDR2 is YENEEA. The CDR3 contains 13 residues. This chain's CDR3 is CASSRQGPGELFF.

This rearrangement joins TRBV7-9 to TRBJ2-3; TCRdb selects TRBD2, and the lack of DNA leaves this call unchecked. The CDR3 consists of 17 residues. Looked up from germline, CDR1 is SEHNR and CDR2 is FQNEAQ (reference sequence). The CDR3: CASSPLQSQLSTDTQYF.

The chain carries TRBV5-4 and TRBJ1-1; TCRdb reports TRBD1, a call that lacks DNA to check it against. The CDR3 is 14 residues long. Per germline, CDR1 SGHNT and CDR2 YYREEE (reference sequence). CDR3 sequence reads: CASSLLQGTTEAFF.

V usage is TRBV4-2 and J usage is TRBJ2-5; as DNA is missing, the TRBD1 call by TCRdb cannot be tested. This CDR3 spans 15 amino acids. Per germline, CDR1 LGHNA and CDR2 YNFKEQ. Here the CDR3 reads CASSQGDRGKGTQYF.

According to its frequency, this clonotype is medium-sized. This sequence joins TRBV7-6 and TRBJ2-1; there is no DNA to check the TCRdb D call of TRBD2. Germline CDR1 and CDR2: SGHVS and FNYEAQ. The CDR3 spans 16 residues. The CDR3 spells CASSLELSGSWNEQFF. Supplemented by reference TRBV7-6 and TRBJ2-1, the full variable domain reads GAGVSQSPRYKVTKRGQDVALRCDPISGHVSLYWYRQALGQGPEFLTYFNYEAQQDKSGLPNDRFSAERPEGSISTLTIQRTEQRDSAMYRCASSLELSGSWNEQFFGPGTRLTVL.

The CDR3 here is CASSQDLPRVNGYTF. The chain links TRBV4-1 to TRBJ1-2; the TRBD1 assignment by TCRdb is unverifiable without DNA. In germline, CDR1 is MGHRA, CDR2 YSYEKL. CDR3 size: 15 residues.

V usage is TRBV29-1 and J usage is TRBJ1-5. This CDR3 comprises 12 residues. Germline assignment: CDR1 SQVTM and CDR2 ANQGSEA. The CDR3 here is CSVRTPNQPQHF. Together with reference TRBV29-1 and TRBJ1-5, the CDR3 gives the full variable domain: SAVISQKPSRDICQRGTSLTIQCQVDSQVTMMFWYRQQPGQSLTLIATANQGSEATYESGFVIDKFPISRPNLTFSTLTVSNMSPEDSSIYLCSVRTPNQPQHFGDGTRLSIL.

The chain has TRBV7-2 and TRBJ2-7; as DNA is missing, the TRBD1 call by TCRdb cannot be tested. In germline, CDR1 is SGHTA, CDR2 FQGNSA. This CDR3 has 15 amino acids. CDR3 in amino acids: CASSARTGGSYEQYF.

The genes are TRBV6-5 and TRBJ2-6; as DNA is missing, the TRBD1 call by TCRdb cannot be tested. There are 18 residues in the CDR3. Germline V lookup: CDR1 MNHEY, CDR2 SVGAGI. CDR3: CASTRTGISSSGANVLTF.